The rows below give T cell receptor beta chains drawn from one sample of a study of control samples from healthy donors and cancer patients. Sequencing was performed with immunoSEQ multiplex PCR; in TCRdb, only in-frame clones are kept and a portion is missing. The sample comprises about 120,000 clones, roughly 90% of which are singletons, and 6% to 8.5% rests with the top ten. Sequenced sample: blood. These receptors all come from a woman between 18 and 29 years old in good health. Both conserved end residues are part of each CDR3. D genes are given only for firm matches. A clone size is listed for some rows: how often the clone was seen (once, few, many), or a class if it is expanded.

CDR3 DNA: TGCACCAGCAGCCAAGAAGAAGATGAACCGGGCTACACCTTC
CDR3 protein: CTSSQEEDEPGYTF
clone size: NA
J gene: TRBJ1-2
D gene: NA
V gene: TRBV1

CDR3 DNA: TGTGCCAGCAGACATGGACGGTCCTACGAGCAGTACTTC
CDR3 protein: CASRHGRSYEQYF
clone size: NA
J gene: TRBJ2-7
D gene: NA
V gene: TRBV2

CDR3 DNA: TGTGCCAGCAGCTCGACAGGGTGGGGCGAGCAGTACTTC
CDR3 protein: CASSSTGWGEQYF
clone size: NA
J gene: TRBJ2-7
D gene: TRBD1
V gene: TRBV5-4

CDR3 DNA: TGTGCCACCAGTGGACCTTACAGGGTAGGTAGGGTGGACACCGGGGAGCTGTTTTTT
CDR3 protein: CATSGPYRVGRVDTGELFF
clone size: NA
J gene: TRBJ2-2
D gene: NA
V gene: TRBV24-1

CDR3 DNA: TGTGCCAGCAGCAAAAGTTTGGGCCAGGGAAGCTCCTATAATTCACCCCTCCACTTT
CDR3 protein: CASSKSLGQGSSYNSPLHF
clone size: NA
J gene: TRBJ1-6
D gene: NA
V gene: TRBV21-1

CDR3 DNA: TGCGCCAGCGGCATCCTATGGGGGGCCGGGGAGACCCAGTACTTC
CDR3 protein: CASGILWGAGETQYF
clone size: NA
J gene: TRBJ2-5
D gene: NA
V gene: TRBV5-1

CDR3 DNA: TGTGCCAGTTCGAGAGGAGAGACCCAGTACTTC
CDR3 protein: CASSRGETQYF
clone size: few
J gene: TRBJ2-5
D gene: NA
V gene: TRBV2

CDR3 DNA: TGTGCCAGCAGCCTCCTCCAGGGGTCGAACACTGAAGCTTTCTTT
CDR3 protein: CASSLLQGSNTEAFF
clone size: NA
J gene: TRBJ1-1
D gene: NA
V gene: TRBV13

CDR3 DNA: TGTGCCACCAGCAGAGGGGGACAGGCCTACGAGCAGTACTTC
CDR3 protein: CATSRGGQAYEQYF
clone size: NA
J gene: TRBJ2-7
D gene: TRBD1
V gene: TRBV15

CDR3 DNA: TGTGCCAGTAGCCCCAGGGGGACAGGCAATCAGCCCCAGCATTTT
CDR3 protein: CASSPRGTGNQPQHF
clone size: few
J gene: TRBJ1-5
D gene: TRBD1
V gene: TRBV19

CDR3 DNA: TGTGCCAGTAGTATAGATCTCCTACATACAGGTCAAGGATACTACGAGCAGTACTTC
CDR3 protein: CASSIDLLHTGQGYYEQYF
clone size: NA
J gene: TRBJ2-7
D gene: NA
V gene: TRBV19

CDR3 DNA: TGTGCCACCAGTGGCACAGATACGCAGTATTTT
CDR3 protein: CATSGTDTQYF
clone size: few
J gene: TRBJ2-3
D gene: NA
V gene: TRBV24-1

CDR3 DNA: TGTGCCAGCAGCCCTCTGACAGGGGGCAATCAGCCCCAGCATTTT
CDR3 protein: CASSPLTGGNQPQHF
clone size: NA
J gene: TRBJ1-5
D gene: TRBD1
V gene: TRBV28

CDR3 DNA: TGTGCCAGCAGCTTAGGACACGGGGTGAACACTGAAGCTTTCTTT
CDR3 protein: CASSLGHGVNTEAFF
clone size: NA
J gene: TRBJ1-1
D gene: NA
V gene: TRBV7-9

CDR3 DNA: TGTGCCAGCAGGGCCATCCCCTACAATGAGCAGTTCTTC
CDR3 protein: CASRAIPYNEQFF
clone size: NA
J gene: TRBJ2-1
D gene: NA
V gene: TRBV6-4

CDR3 DNA: TGTGCCATCAGTGACCCTCGAGGTGGCCCGGACATCCACGAGCAGTACTTC
CDR3 protein: CAISDPRGGPDIHEQYF
clone size: NA
J gene: TRBJ2-7
D gene: NA
V gene: TRBV10-3

CDR3 DNA: TGTGCCAGTAGCACCTCTTGGGGTTATGGCTACACCTTC
CDR3 protein: CASSTSWGYGYTF
clone size: NA
J gene: TRBJ1-2
D gene: NA
V gene: TRBV19

CDR3 DNA: TGTGCCAGCAGGCTTGGAGGGGCGGATGAAAAACTGTTTTTT
CDR3 protein: CASRLGGADEKLFF
clone size: NA
J gene: TRBJ1-4
D gene: NA
V gene: TRBV6-5

CDR3 DNA: TGTGCCACCAGTGATCCCGGGAAATTCGATGAGCAGTTCTTC
CDR3 protein: CATSDPGKFDEQFF
clone size: NA
J gene: TRBJ2-1
D gene: NA
V gene: TRBV24-1

CDR3 DNA: TGTGCCAGCAGCCGCCCCCGACAGGGCAGCAATCAGCCCCAGCATTTT
CDR3 protein: CASSRPRQGSNQPQHF
clone size: few
J gene: TRBJ1-5
D gene: TRBD1
V gene: TRBV28

CDR3 DNA: TGTGCCACCAGTGATGTCGGGGGGCGGGACGAGCAGTACTTC
CDR3 protein: CATSDVGGRDEQYF
clone size: NA
J gene: TRBJ2-7
D gene: NA
V gene: TRBV24-1

CDR3 DNA: TGTGCCAGCAAGGGGGAGGGCTCTGGAAACACCATATATTTT
CDR3 protein: CASKGEGSGNTIYF
clone size: NA
J gene: TRBJ1-3
D gene: NA
V gene: TRBV6-6

CDR3 DNA: TGTGCCAGCAGCCAAGAGTCTTTCTGGACTAGCGGGCTAGGAGAAAGCTCCTACAATGAGCAGTTCTTC
CDR3 protein: CASSQESFWTSGLGESSYNEQFF
clone size: NA
J gene: TRBJ2-1
D gene: TRBD2
V gene: TRBV3-1/TRBV3-2

CDR3 DNA: TGTGCCAGCTCACCGCAGTGGGGCAGGGATTATGGCTACACCTTC
CDR3 protein: CASSPQWGRDYGYTF
clone size: few
J gene: TRBJ1-2
D gene: NA
V gene: TRBV18

CDR3 DNA: TGTGCCAGCAGCAAAGTCGGCCGAGGGCCCAAAGCTTTCTTT
CDR3 protein: CASSKVGRGPKAFF
clone size: NA
J gene: TRBJ1-1
D gene: NA
V gene: TRBV21-1

CDR3 DNA: TGTGCCAGCAGTTTATCTTGGGGGACAGGGCGGGATAACTATGGCTACACCTTC
CDR3 protein: CASSLSWGTGRDNYGYTF
clone size: NA
J gene: TRBJ1-2
D gene: TRBD1
V gene: TRBV27

CDR3 DNA: TGTGCCAGCAGTACGACTAGCGGGGCTTACGAGCAGTACTTC
CDR3 protein: CASSTTSGAYEQYF
clone size: NA
J gene: TRBJ2-7
D gene: TRBD2
V gene: TRBV28

CDR3 DNA: TGTGCCAGTAGTATAGATACCTCCAGACAGGGGGGTTCCTACGAGCAGTACTTC
CDR3 protein: CASSIDTSRQGGSYEQYF
clone size: NA
J gene: TRBJ2-7
D gene: TRBD1
V gene: TRBV19

CDR3 DNA: TGTGCCAGCGCAAGACTAGAGGGACAAGAGACCCAGTACTTC
CDR3 protein: CASARLEGQETQYF
clone size: NA
J gene: TRBJ2-5
D gene: NA
V gene: TRBV7-6

CDR3 DNA: TGTGCCAGCAGGGGACTAGCGGGACAGACCCTTTTTTACGAGCAGTACTTC
CDR3 protein: CASRGLAGQTLFYEQYF
clone size: NA
J gene: TRBJ2-7
D gene: TRBD2
V gene: TRBV28

CDR3 DNA: TGTGCCAGCAGCTTAGAACAGGGTGATGAAAAACTGTTTTTT
CDR3 protein: CASSLEQGDEKLFF
clone size: NA
J gene: TRBJ1-4
D gene: NA
V gene: TRBV7-2

CDR3 DNA: TGTGCCAGCGCTACAGGAACCACTGAAGCTTTCTTT
CDR3 protein: CASATGTTEAFF
clone size: NA
J gene: TRBJ1-1
D gene: NA
V gene: TRBV2

CDR3 DNA: TGTGCCAGCAGTTCCGCCGGGACAATTTCCTACGAGCAGTACTTC
CDR3 protein: CASSSAGTISYEQYF
clone size: NA
J gene: TRBJ2-7
D gene: NA
V gene: TRBV28

CDR3 DNA: TGTGCCAGCAGCTCTTCTGGCGGGGGGGCCACAGATACGCAGTATTTT
CDR3 protein: CASSSSGGGATDTQYF
clone size: NA
J gene: TRBJ2-3
D gene: TRBD2
V gene: TRBV7-3

CDR3 DNA: TGCGCCAGCGGACGGCCGGGACTCCGCACAGATACGCAGTATTTT
CDR3 protein: CASGRPGLRTDTQYF
clone size: NA
J gene: TRBJ2-3
D gene: NA
V gene: TRBV23-1

CDR3 DNA: TGCAGTGCTAGGCTTACAGATACGCAGTATTTT
CDR3 protein: CSARLTDTQYF
clone size: NA
J gene: TRBJ2-3
D gene: NA
V gene: TRBV20-1

CDR3 DNA: TGCGCCAGCAGCTTGGGACAGAGCTCCTACGAGCAGTACTTC
CDR3 protein: CASSLGQSSYEQYF
clone size: NA
J gene: TRBJ2-7
D gene: NA
V gene: TRBV5-1

CDR3 DNA: TGTGCCAGCAGCCCGACCGCAGTCGCTAACTATGGCTACACCTTC
CDR3 protein: CASSPTAVANYGYTF
clone size: NA
J gene: TRBJ1-2
D gene: NA
V gene: TRBV14

CDR3 DNA: TGTGCCAGCAGCCAAGGAGACAGGGATCGGGGAGATACGCAGTATTTT
CDR3 protein: CASSQGDRDRGDTQYF
clone size: NA
J gene: TRBJ2-3
D gene: TRBD1
V gene: TRBV4-2

CDR3 DNA: TGTGCCAGCAGTTACTCGCCGACTAGCGGAACAGATACGCAGTATTTT
CDR3 protein: CASSYSPTSGTDTQYF
clone size: NA
J gene: TRBJ2-3
D gene: TRBD2
V gene: TRBV6-2/TRBV6-3

CDR3 DNA: TGCGCCAGCAGCGGTACTAGCCTGTGGGATACGCAGTATTTT
CDR3 protein: CASSGTSLWDTQYF
clone size: few
J gene: TRBJ2-3
D gene: NA
V gene: TRBV10-2

CDR3 DNA: TGTGCCAGCAGTCACTATAATGAAAAACTGTTTTTT
CDR3 protein: CASSHYNEKLFF
clone size: NA
J gene: TRBJ1-4
D gene: NA
V gene: TRBV2

CDR3 DNA: TGCGCCAGCAGCCGACGACTAGCGGGAGTCACAGCAGATACGCAGTATTTT
CDR3 protein: CASSRRLAGVTADTQYF
clone size: NA
J gene: TRBJ2-3
D gene: TRBD2
V gene: TRBV4-1

CDR3 DNA: TGTGCCAGCAGTCGGACTAGCGCTTACACCGGGGAGCTGTTTTTT
CDR3 protein: CASSRTSAYTGELFF
clone size: NA
J gene: TRBJ2-2
D gene: TRBD2
V gene: TRBV6-2/TRBV6-3

CDR3 DNA: TGTGCCAGCAGTTTTCTCCGTCTGAATCCCCGGGCCCGTCGCGATCAGCCCCAGCATTTT
CDR3 protein: CASSFLRLNPRARRDQPQHF
clone size: NA
J gene: TRBJ1-5
D gene: NA
V gene: TRBV28

CDR3 DNA: TGTGCCACCAGGGCAGGACCGACTGGAAACACCATATATTTT
CDR3 protein: CATRAGPTGNTIYF
clone size: NA
J gene: TRBJ1-3
D gene: NA
V gene: TRBV27

CDR3 DNA: TGCGCCAGCAGCCTGAGGGGGGGCTCCTATAATTCACCCCTCCACTTT
CDR3 protein: CASSLRGGSYNSPLHF
clone size: NA
J gene: TRBJ1-6
D gene: NA
V gene: TRBV5-1

CDR3 DNA: TGTGCCAGCAGTTTATCCTTTTTCCGGGATGTGGGGATCTGGGCCAATGAGCAGTTCTTC
CDR3 protein: CASSLSFFRDVGIWANEQFF
clone size: NA
J gene: TRBJ2-1
D gene: NA
V gene: TRBV28

CDR3 DNA: TGTGCCAGCAGTTTAGGGACAGGGATAAATCAGCCCCAGCATTTT
CDR3 protein: CASSLGTGINQPQHF
clone size: NA
J gene: TRBJ1-5
D gene: TRBD1
V gene: TRBV27